Listed here are 13 T cell receptor beta chains from one sample, sequenced in a study of tissue T cells after allogeneic stem cell transplantation. This sample's time point: mouse harvest day 7 after allogeneic transplant. Mouse grafts combined 10^7 T-cell-depleted bone marrow cells with 10^6 splenic CD5+ T cells. Data came from immunoSEQ multiplex PCR; TCRdb stores just in-frame clones and leaves some out. The sample lists about 5,000 clones, 40% to 60% occurring once. The sequencing input was gut tissue. Every receptor here comes from a female BALB/c mouse given C57BL/6 T cells with graft-versus-host disease after an allogeneic hematopoietic cell transplant.

On this clone: Genes and germline come from the mouse. The sequenced part of the CDR3 DNA is TGTGCTAGCAGTACAGGGCCTGCAAACACAGAAGTCTTC. This translates into CASSTGPANTEVF. The full CDR3 protein reads CASSTGPANTEVFF. The chain recombines TRBV29 with TRBJ1-1, with D possibly matching TRBD1 (6 bases). Read data end 1 residue before the CDR3 end; the end is taken from the germline J gene. Germline assignment: CDR1 MSHET and CDR2 SYDVDS. The CDR3 covers 14 residues. The V end was cut by 5 bases, the J end by 0 bases, with 10 bases between.

Turning to this clone: Genes and germline are mouse. The CDR3 end lies 1 residue beyond the end of the read and is filled in from the germline J gene. The J gene is TRBJ2-7, the V gene TRBV3; D assignment may be TRBD1 or TRBD2 (7 bases each). The germline gives CDR1 SNHLY, CDR2 FYNGKV (reference sequence). The V and J ends lost 2 bases and 7 bases respectively, with 9 bases between them. The CDR3 sequence is 12 residues long. CDR3 sequence reads: CASSLQGGEQYF. Partial CDR3 DNA: TGTGCCAGCAGCTTACAGGGGGGGGAACAGTAC.

For this clone: Genes here carry mouse names. The CDR3 is cut off 1 residue early in the read; its end comes from the germline J gene. The V gene is TRBV3, the J gene TRBJ1-4, with D unresolved. Looked up from germline, CDR1 is SNHLY and CDR2 is FYNGKV (reference sequence). The CDR3 covers 14 residues. The germline V and J ends were trimmed by 5 bases and 3 bases, with 10 bases remaining between them. The CDR3 bases that were read are TGTGCCAGCAGCAAGACAAAGACCAACGAAAGATTATTT. Encoded protein: CASSKTKTNERLF. The entire CDR3 protein is CASSKTKTNERLFF.

With respect to this clone: Gene names are the mouse ones. The read ends 1 residue early relative to the CDR3; the germline J gene fills the gap. The J gene is TRBJ2-3, the V gene TRBV3; D ambiguous. In germline, CDR1 is SNHLY, CDR2 FYNGKV (reference sequence). The CDR3 covers 13 residues. V shed 5 bases and J shed 0 bases, with 6 bases lying between them. The sequenced part of the CDR3 DNA is TGTGCCAGCAGCACAACTAGTGCAGAAACGCTGTAT. Amino acids: CASSTTSAETLY. The full-length CDR3 reads as CASSTTSAETLYF.

About this clone itself: Gene names and germline refer to mouse. The read stops 1 residue short of the end of the CDR3; the missing end is completed from the germline J gene. The J gene is TRBJ2-2, the V gene TRBV13-1, with TRBD2 matching over 9 bases. The V gene end was trimmed by 3 bases and the J gene end by 3 bases; junction bases not matched to a gene: 3. Per germline, CDR1 NSHNY and CDR2 SYGAGN. The CDR3 consists of 15 residues. The CDR3 bases that were read are TGTGCCAGCAGTGTGGGGGGGCGCGACACCGGGCAGCTCTAC. It yields the protein CASSVGGRDTGQLY. Given in full, the CDR3 is CASSVGGRDTGQLYF.

This clone was observed a few times. Germline and genes: mouse. The read comes to an end 1 residue before the CDR3 does, leaving the germline J gene to fill in the end. The chain recombines TRBV23 with TRBJ2-7; the table calls TRBD1, which could not be checked here. This CDR3 comprises 13 residues. CDR1 is KGHTA and CDR2 is FQNQQP in the germline V gene. The covered CDR3 bases are TGCTCCAGCAGTCAATTAGACAAATATGAACAGTAC. Protein sequence: CSSSQLDKYEQY. The entire CDR3 protein is CSSSQLDKYEQYF.

Concerning this clone itself: All gene names here are mouse names. Sequencing ends 1 residue short of the CDR3 end; the germline J gene provides the rest. The genes are TRBV4 and TRBJ1-6, with 8 bases matching TRBD1. TRBJ1-6 is flagged as an ORF with uncertain function. The junction had 2 bases not matched to a gene; V was cut back by 4 bases and J by 6 bases. Germline CDR1 reads LGHDT; CDR2 reads YNNKQL (reference sequence). This CDR3 is 14 amino acids long. The sequenced CDR3 bases are TGTGCCAGCAGCTGGACAGGGTTTAATTCGCCCCTCTAC. Its translation: CASSWTGFNSPLY. The CDR3 as a whole reads CASSWTGFNSPLYF.

For this clone: The germline and genes are mouse ones. The sequence runs out 1 residue before the end of the CDR3; the remainder is reconstructed from the germline J gene. The genes are TRBV26 and TRBJ2-4; D might be TRBD1 (5 bases). Germline CDR1 and CDR2: KGHPV and FQNQEV (reference sequence). This CDR3 contains 14 residues. Trimming removed 3 bases from V and 2 bases from J, with 9 bases in between. CDR3 amino acids: CASSLRQNQNTLYF. Partial CDR3 DNA: TGTGCCAGCAGTCTCCGACAGAATCAAAACACCTTGTAC.

Only a few counts were recorded for this clone. Gene names denote mouse genes. The read ends 1 residue shy of where the CDR3 ends; the end is completed using the germline J gene. This sequence joins TRBV31 and TRBJ2-2; 9 bases fit TRBD2. This CDR3 spans 16 amino acids. V lost 0 bases and J lost 0; bases outside the gene matches: 2. The V gene's germline CDR1 is GKSSPN and CDR2 SITVG. CDR3 bases read: TGTGCCTGGAGTCTCGGGACTGGGACAAACACCGGGCAGCTCTAC. Translating it yields CAWSLGTGTNTGQLY. The entire CDR3 is CAWSLGTGTNTGQLYF. Based on the CDR3 plus reference TRBV31 and TRBJ2-2, the full variable domain is AQTIHQWPVAEIKAVGSPLSLGCTIKGKSSPNLYWYWQATGGTLQQLFYSITVGQVESVVQLNLSASRPKDDQFILSTEKLLLSHSGFYLCAWSLGTGTNTGQLYFGEGSKLTVL.

On this clone: Gene names follow the mouse nomenclature. The CDR3 here is CGARRGANTEVFF. CDR3 DNA, as far as it was read: TGTGGTGCTAGGAGGGGGGCAAACACAGAAGTCTTC. The chain recombines TRBV20 with TRBJ1-1; TRBD1 is a possible D gene (6 bases). The CDR3 extends 1 residue past the end of the read, so its final part is completed from the germline J gene. Trimming stripped 2 bases from V and 0 bases from J, with 7 bases between. Germline-derived CDR1 and CDR2 are GFQATS and STVNSAI. The CDR3 sequence is 13 residues long. Supplemented by reference TRBV20 and TRBJ1-1, the full variable domain reads GALVYQYPRRTICKSGTSMRMECQAVGFQATSVAWYRQSPQKTFELIALSTVNSAIKYEQNFTQEKFPISHPNLSFSSMTVLNAYLEDRGLYLCGARRGANTEVFFGKGTRLTVV.

By share, this clone ranks as medium-sized. Each gene name is a mouse one. The read comes to an end 1 residue before the CDR3 does, leaving the germline J gene to fill in the end. This sequence joins TRBV4 and TRBJ2-7, with 10 bases fitting TRBD2. The ends lost 5 bases at V and 4 bases at J; junction bases unmatched: 2. There are 13 residues in the CDR3. Germline CDR1 reads LGHDT; CDR2 reads YNNKQL (reference sequence). CDR3 amino acids: CASSPDWGYEQYF. CDR3 bases read: TGTGCCAGCAGCCCGGACTGGGGGTATGAACAGTAC.

Note on this clone: The genes and germline here are from mouse. The read ends 1 residue before the CDR3 terminus; that terminus is restored from the germline J gene. The V gene is TRBV3, the J gene TRBJ2-1; 7 bases fit TRBD2. The CDR3 sequence is 14 residues long. Germline CDR1 is SNHLY and CDR2 is FYNGKV (reference sequence). The V and J ends lost 5 bases and 3 bases, in that order; junction bases with no gene match: 4. The CDR3 sequence is CASSLTGSYAEQFF. The CDR3 DNA, read in part, is TGTGCCAGCAGCCTGACTGGGAGCTATGCTGAGCAGTTC.

This clone showed up just a few times. Gene names are the mouse ones. CDR3 in amino acids: CSSSPDWGGAGQLYF. Partial CDR3 DNA: TGCTCCAGCAGCCCCGACTGGGGGGGCGCCGGGCAGCTCTAC. This sequence joins TRBV23 and TRBJ2-2; TRBD2, as called in the table, went unchecked against the DNA. The read terminates 1 residue before the CDR3 end, so the remaining end is supplied by the germline J gene. The germline gives CDR1 KGHTA, CDR2 FQNQQP. CDR3 size: 15 residues. The whole variable domain, remainder taken from reference TRBV23 and TRBJ2-2, is DAAVTQKPRYLIKMKGQEAEMKCIPEKGHTAVFWYQQKQSKELKFLIYFQNQQPLDQIDMVKERFSAVCPSSSLCSLGIRTCEAEDSALYLCSSSPDWGGAGQLYFGEGSKLTVL.